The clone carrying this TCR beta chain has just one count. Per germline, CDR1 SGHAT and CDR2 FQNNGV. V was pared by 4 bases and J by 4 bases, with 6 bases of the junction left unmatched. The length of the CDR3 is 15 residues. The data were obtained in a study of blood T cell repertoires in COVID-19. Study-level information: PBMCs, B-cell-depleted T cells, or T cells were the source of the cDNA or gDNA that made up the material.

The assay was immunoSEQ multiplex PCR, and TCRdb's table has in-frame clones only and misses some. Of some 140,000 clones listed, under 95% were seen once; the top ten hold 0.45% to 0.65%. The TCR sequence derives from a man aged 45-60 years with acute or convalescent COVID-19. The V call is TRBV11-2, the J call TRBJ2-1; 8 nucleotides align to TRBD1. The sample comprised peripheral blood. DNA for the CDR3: TGTGCCAGCAGCTACGGGGGACAGGCTTACAATGAGCAGTTCTTC. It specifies CASSYGGQAYNEQFF. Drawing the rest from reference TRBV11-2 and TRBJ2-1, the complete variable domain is EAGVAQSPRYKIIEKRQSVAFWCNPISGHATLYWYQQILGQGPKLLIQFQNNGVVDDSQLPKDRFSAERLKGVDSTLKIQPAKLEDSAVYLCASSYGGQAYNEQFFGPGTRLTVL.